Below are 9 T cell receptor beta chains sequenced from a single sample in a study of memory CD4+ T cells and cytomegalovirus serostatus. Generated by immunoSEQ multiplex PCR, the TCRdb table keeps only in-frame clones and is missing some. Of about 39,000 clones detected, 78% appear once; the ten largest clones hold roughly 0.8%. Single viable CD3+CD4+CD8-CD45RO+ cells were sorted as the memory CD4+ T cells. The sequenced material came from memory CD4+ T cells from blood. These receptors originate from an adult in good health and CMV-seronegative.

The chain joins TRBV10-2 to TRBJ1-1; D gene ambiguous. Germline V CDR1 and CDR2: WSHSY, SAAADI. Between the trimmed V and J ends, which lost 3 bases and 2 bases, there was a span of 7 bases. This CDR3 spans 13 amino acids. The CDR3 nucleotides are TGCGCCAGCAGTGATCAGGTAAACACTGAAGCTTTCTTT. Translation: CASSDQVNTEAFF.

This sequence joins TRBV5-4 and TRBJ2-1, with D possibly TRBD1 on 6 matching bases. The CDR3 covers 15 residues. From germline, CDR1 is SGHNT and CDR2 YYREEE (reference sequence). V lost 4 bases and J lost 2, with 13 bases in between. The CDR3 DNA reads TGTGCCAGCAGCCGCTACAGGGCTGCCTACAATGAGCAGTTCTTC. Translated, it gives CASSRYRAAYNEQFF.

CDR3 DNA sequence: TGTGCCAGCAGTTACTCAAAGGCCACTGAAGCTTTCTTT. Its translation is CASSYSKATEAFF. The J gene is TRBJ1-1, the V gene TRBV6-6; no clear D gene. The CDR3 has 13 residues. Germline loops: CDR1 MNHNY, CDR2 SVGAGI (reference sequence). Trimming removed 0 bases at V and 4 bases at J, with 6 bases between.

V is TRBV19 and J is TRBJ1-3; no definite D call. With 3 bases removed from V and 2 bases from J, the gap between germline ends came to 5 bases. The germline gives CDR1 LNHDA, CDR2 SQIVND (reference sequence). The CDR3 is 13 residues long. In DNA, the CDR3 is TGTGCCAGTAGTATGAGGGCTGGAAACACCATATATTTT. Residues: CASSMRAGNTIYF.

The gene calls are TRBV10-3 and TRBJ1-5; D remains ambiguous. V was trimmed by 3 bases and J by 0 bases, leaving 6 bases between them. This CDR3 comprises 14 residues. Germline V gene lookup returns CDR1 ENHRY and CDR2 SYGVKD. DNA for the CDR3: TGTGCCATCAGTGAACCGTATAGCAATCAGCCCCAGCATTTT. It translates to CAISEPYSNQPQHF.

For the CDR3, the DNA is TGTGCCAGCAGTGAAGGGCGGACAGGTCGTGGCACCGGGGAGCTGTTTTTT. Encoded protein: CASSEGRTGRGTGELFF. This rearrangement joins TRBV2 to TRBJ2-2, with TRBD1 identical over 7 bases. The length of the CDR3 is 17 residues. Germline CDR1 and CDR2: SNHLY and FYNNEI. V dropped 1 base and J dropped 4; count of bases not matched to a gene: 9.

This clone appeared a single time. The rearrangement joins TRBV27 to TRBJ2-7; 7 nucleotides line up with TRBD1. The ends lost 6 bases at V and 2 bases at J; junction bases unmatched: 10. Germline CDR1 MNHEY, CDR2 SMNVEV (reference sequence). CDR3 length: 15 amino acids. The CDR3 DNA follows: TGTGCCAGCAGCCCTATCCTCGGACAGGCCTACGAGCAGTACTTC. It yields the protein CASSPILGQAYEQYF.

The V and J genes are TRBV5-1 and TRBJ1-3; 9 bases line up with TRBD1. Trimming cost V 4 bases and J 8 bases; bases outside gene matches: 13. This CDR3 comprises 16 residues. The germline V gene has CDR1 SGHRS and CDR2 YFSETQ. The CDR3 DNA sequence: TGCGCCAGCAGCGAGGCCCCCACAGGGGGCGAGGACACCATATATTTT. The encoded protein is CASSEAPTGGEDTIYF.

The V and J genes are TRBV7-2 and TRBJ2-7, with 7 bases matching TRBD2. This CDR3 region has 18 residues. Trimming cost V 6 bases and J 2 bases; bases outside gene matches: 19. CDR1 and CDR2 (germline): SGHTA, FQGNSA. The CDR3 is CASSYGPLGAGSTYEQYF. The DNA for the CDR3 is TGTGCCAGCAGTTATGGACCCCTTGGAGCGGGGAGCACCTACGAGCAGTACTTC.